Presented here are 14 T cell receptor beta chains from one specimen sequenced in a study of control samples from healthy donors and cancer patients. The assay was immunoSEQ multiplex PCR, and TCRdb's table has in-frame clones only and misses some. The sample consists of about 170,000 clones, 91% of them appearing once. Sequencing used blood. The receptors derive from a woman aged 25-40 years in good health.

The V gene is TRBV5-6, the J gene TRBJ1-2, with unresolved D. Trimming pared 2 bases from V and 5 bases from J, leaving 4 bases between. The germline CDR1 and CDR2 sequences are SGHDT and YYEEEE. This CDR3 has 11 residues. The CDR3 DNA sequence: TGTGCCAGCAGCTTTGAATATGGCTACACCTTC. Protein: CASSFEYGYTF.

The V call is TRBV29-1, the J call TRBJ1-1; 8 positions agree with TRBD1. V was pared by 4 bases and J by 0 bases, with 1 base of the junction left unmatched. Per the germline V gene, CDR1 is SQVTM and CDR2 is ANQGSEA. This CDR3 spans 13 amino acids. DNA for the CDR3: TGCAGCGTTGCAGGGGGCCTGAACACTGAAGCTTTCTTT. Amino acids: CSVAGGLNTEAFF.

As to this clone: The same CDR3 is also encoded by other DNA sequences in this sample. CDR3 sequence reads: CASSLTENYGYTF. The CDR3 nucleotides are TGCGCCAGCAGCTTGACAGAAAACTATGGCTACACCTTC. The chain joins TRBV5-1 to TRBJ1-2; no reliable D call. V was shortened by 1 base and J by 2 bases, with 6 bases between the two germline ends. Germline values: CDR1 SGHRS, CDR2 YFSETQ. The CDR3 length is 13 residues.

This chain links TRBV15 with TRBJ2-7; TRBD2 matches 11 bases. From germline, CDR1 is LNHNV and CDR2 YYDKDF (reference sequence). The CDR3 has 16 residues. V lost 0 bases to trimming and J lost 4 bases; unmatched junction nucleotides: 5. CDR3 sequence (DNA): TGTGCCACCAGCAGAGATTCTAGCGGGAGGTCATACGAGCAGTACTTC. It translates to CATSRDSSGRSYEQYF. Full variable domain (remainder filled in from reference TRBV15 and TRBJ2-7): DAMVIQNPRYQVTQFGKPVTLSCSQTLNHNVMYWYQQKSSQAPKLLFHYYDKDFNNEADTPDNFQSRRPNTSFCFLDIRSPGLGDTAMYLCATSRDSSGRSYEQYFGPGTRLTVT.

The chain uses TRBV5-5 and TRBJ1-5, with no clear D. The CDR3 is 14 residues long. Germline CDR1 reads SGHKS; CDR2 reads YYEKEE (reference sequence). V was trimmed by 0 bases and J by 2 bases, leaving 6 bases between them. CDR3 coding DNA: TGTGCCAGCAGCTTGGGGGGTCGCAATCAGCCCCAGCATTTT. Protein sequence: CASSLGGRNQPQHF.

Only a few counts were recorded for this clone. V usage is TRBV3-1 (or the pseudogene TRBV3-2) and J usage is TRBJ2-7; 7 nucleotides align to TRBD1. The ends lost 2 bases at V and 2 bases at J; junction bases unmatched: 3. There are 14 residues in the CDR3. In germline, CDR1 is LGHDT, CDR2 YNNKEL (reference sequence). The CDR3 spells CASSQRTGTYEQYF. DNA for the CDR3: TGTGCCAGCAGCCAAAGGACAGGCACCTACGAGCAGTACTTC.

The chain links TRBV7-2 to TRBJ2-3; 8 positions match TRBD1. CDR1 SGHTA and CDR2 FQGNSA come from the germline V gene. The CDR3 runs 15 residues. V gave up 5 bases and J gave up 2 bases; unmatched junction bases: 6. Here the CDR3 reads CASSPRGRDTDTQYF. DNA of the CDR3: TGTGCCAGCAGCCCCAGGGGGCGGGACACAGATACGCAGTATTTT.

This rearrangement joins TRBV7-2 to TRBJ1-1; TRBD1 is a possible D gene (6 bases). CDR1 is SGHTA, CDR2 FQGNSA, per germline. Deletions cut 1 base from V and 4 bases from J, with 10 bases between. The CDR3 contains 14 residues. DNA of the CDR3: TGTGCCAGCAGCTTAGACAGGGCTGTCACTGAAGCTTTCTTT. The encoded protein is CASSLDRAVTEAFF. The full variable domain, rest sourced from reference TRBV7-2 and TRBJ1-1, is GAGVSQSPSNKVTEKGKDVELRCDPISGHTALYWYRQSLGQGLEFLIYFQGNSAPDKSGLPSDRFSAERTGGSVSTLTIQRTQQEDSAVYLCASSLDRAVTEAFFGQGTRLTVV.

The J gene is TRBJ1-5, the V gene TRBV27, with 12 bases fitting TRBD1. Germline lookup yields CDR1 MNHEY and CDR2 SMNVEV (reference sequence). After removal of 6 bases from V and 3 bases from J, the junction contained 0 bases not matched to a gene. The CDR3 runs 14 residues. CDR3 in DNA: TGTGCCAGCAGGGGACAGGGGGCCAATCAGCCCCAGCATTTT. Its translation: CASRGQGANQPQHF.

This clone was seen a handful of times. This chain uses TRBV5-8 with TRBJ2-5; no definite D call. The CDR3 is 11 amino acids. V dropped 4 bases and J dropped 4 bases, with 5 bases sitting between them. Germline-derived CDR1 and CDR2 are SGHTS and YDEGEE. The CDR3 here is CASSRLETQYF. The CDR3 bases are TGTGCCAGCAGCCGCCTAGAGACCCAGTACTTC.

DNA for the CDR3: TGTGCCAGCAGCTCGACAGGGGAGTCTGGCTACACCTTC. Its protein product is CASSSTGESGYTF. The gene calls are TRBV6-5 and TRBJ1-2; 8 nucleotides line up with TRBD1. The length of the CDR3 is 13 residues. CDR1 MNHEY and CDR2 SVGAGI come from the germline V gene. The V and J ends lost 6 bases and 7 bases, in that order; junction bases with no gene match: 7.

Regarding this clone: The same CDR3 arises from other DNA sequences in this sample as well. V is TRBV30 and J is TRBJ1-3, with a possible D match to TRBD1 (6 bases). Trimming removed 0 bases from V and 3 bases from J, with 12 bases in between. The V gene's germline CDR1 is GTSNPN and CDR2 SVGIG (reference sequence). This CDR3 is built from 15 residues. The CDR3 DNA reads TGTGCCTGGAGTGTAGGGGGGGGACGTGGAAACACCATATATTTT. Translating gives CAWSVGGGRGNTIYF.

The chain carries TRBV27 and TRBJ1-5; D gene ambiguous. V dropped 3 bases and J dropped 0 bases, with 9 bases sitting between them. The CDR3 sequence is 15 residues long. Germline values: CDR1 MNHEY, CDR2 SMNVEV (reference sequence). The CDR3 coding sequence is TGTGCCAGCAGTTTCCTGGGCGGTAGCAATCAGCCCCAGCATTTT. Protein: CASSFLGGSNQPQHF.

This chain joins TRBV27 and TRBJ2-7; TRBD1 is a possible D gene (6 bases). CDR3 size: 12 residues. The ends were cut back, 0 bases at V and 6 bases at J, with 6 bases in the middle. Germline CDR1 reads MNHEY; CDR2 reads SMNVEV (reference sequence). The CDR3 loop is CASSLSGGEQYF. In DNA form, the CDR3 reads TGTGCCAGCAGTTTATCAGGGGGCGAGCAGTACTTC.